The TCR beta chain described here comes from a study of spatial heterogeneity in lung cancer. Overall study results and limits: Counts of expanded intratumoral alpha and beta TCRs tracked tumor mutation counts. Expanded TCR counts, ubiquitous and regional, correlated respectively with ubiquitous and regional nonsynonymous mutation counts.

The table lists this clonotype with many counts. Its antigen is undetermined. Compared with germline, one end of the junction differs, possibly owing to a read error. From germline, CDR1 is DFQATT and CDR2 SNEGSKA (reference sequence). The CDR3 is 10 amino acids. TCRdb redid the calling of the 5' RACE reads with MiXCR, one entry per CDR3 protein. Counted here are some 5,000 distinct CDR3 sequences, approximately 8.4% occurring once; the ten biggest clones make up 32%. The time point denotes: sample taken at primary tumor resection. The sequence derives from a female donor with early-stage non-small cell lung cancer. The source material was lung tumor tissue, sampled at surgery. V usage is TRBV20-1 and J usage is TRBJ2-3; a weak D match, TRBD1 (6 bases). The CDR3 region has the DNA TGCAGTGCCCTGAGGACAGCGGAGGATTTT. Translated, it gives CSALRTAEDF.